This TCR beta chain was sequenced in a study of T cell responses to AZD1222 COVID-19 vaccine. Method: immunoSEQ multiplex PCR; TCRdb's copy keeps in-frame clones and lacks some. The sample lists over 130,000 clones, 80% to 95% seen once, with about 3.7% in the top ten. Germline CDR1 and CDR2: LGHDT and YNNKEL (reference sequence). This CDR3 contains 16 residues. Germline trimming cut 4 bases from V and 1 base from J; bases unmatched to any gene: 6. In the case of this clone: Antigen specificity is unknown.

General study findings and limits: Recipients of AZD1222 seropositive at baseline numbered only 5 or 6. Clonal diversity may have been underestimated, and the donors were mostly white British, with more females than males. Sampling that yielded the repertoires occurred only after the peak T cell response. The study found vaccine-associated CD4 TCRs spanning spike, dominant at 160-218 and 743-854.

The origin of this receptor is an adult who received the AZD1222 COVID-19 vaccine. The genes are TRBV3-1 (or the pseudogene TRBV3-2) and TRBJ2-4, with TRBD1 identical over 8 bases. The material was peripheral blood, obtained 28 days after the second AZD1222 dose. The CDR3 here is CASSPFDRGAKNIQYF. Written as DNA, the CDR3 is TGTGCCAGCAGCCCATTTGACAGGGGTGCCAAAAACATTCAGTACTTC.